Listed below are T cell receptor beta chains from one sample, sequenced in a study of shared clonotypes between healthy human individuals. Sequenced by immunoSEQ multiplex PCR; TCRdb stores in-frame clones only, minus some. The profile covers some 2,500,000 clones, with 85% to 95% appearing a single time and 0.37% taken by the ten largest. Input material: naive CD4+ T cells from PBMCs. The receptors were sampled from a man younger than 30 in good health. Some clones in this sample may be carry-over from other donors' samples. CDR3s include the opening cysteine and the closing phenylalanine or tryptophan. Expanded clones are given a class, and other clones once, few, many or no size at all.

clone size,V gene,J gene,CDR3 protein
-,TRBV11-2,TRBJ2-7,CASSFPGLEQYF
-,TRBV28,TRBJ1-2,CATSQPGQVPHGYTF
-,TRBV6-5,TRBJ2-7,CASSQQTPSEQYF
-,TRBV19,TRBJ1-4,CASSPPLTGVEKLFF
-,TRBV10-3,TRBJ2-1,CAIAPGSGVNEQFF
-,TRBV7-9,TRBJ2-5,CASSYRDRAQETQYF
-,TRBV7-8,TRBJ2-3,CASSWRQGITDTQYF
-,TRBV27,TRBJ1-1,CASSSSGSKVREAEAFF
-,TRBV27,TRBJ2-7,CASKTSGSYEQYF
once,TRBV5-4,TRBJ2-5,CASSTRGRSQETQYF
once,TRBV5-1,TRBJ1-6,CASAPDTGRNSPLHF
-,TRBV5-1,TRBJ1-2,CASSQDSTYGYTF
-,TRBV5-6,TRBJ2-3,CASAGGGRKDTQYF
-,TRBV5-8,TRBJ2-5,CASSLDLGGQAARGETQYF
few,TRBV18,TRBJ2-7,CASSPPGTGTYEQYF
-,TRBV7-9,TRBJ1-1,CASSPLMNTEAFF
-,TRBV9,TRBJ1-2,CASSETWTPYYGYTF
-,TRBV14,TRBJ2-7,CASSGQGTPYSYEQYF
-,TRBV5-4,TRBJ1-1,CASSLGGHPNTEAFF
-,TRBV9,TRBJ1-1,CASGKQGATEAFF
-,TRBV5-4,TRBJ2-6,CASSPGGSGANVLTF
-,TRBV7-2,TRBJ2-7,CASSSTRGAYEQYF
-,TRBV7-9,TRBJ2-7,CASSSTGTSGKRGYEQYF
-,TRBV7-9,TRBJ2-4,CASSIGGANIQYF
-,TRBV28,TRBJ2-1,CASSLVGILSNEQFF
-,TRBV30,TRBJ2-6,CAWRTSGANVLTF
-,TRBV28,TRBJ1-3,CASSSPYTPSGNTIYF
-,TRBV5-5,TRBJ1-4,CASSLDGTAGEKLFF
once,TRBV5-1,TRBJ1-1,CASSLRTGNTEAFF
-,TRBV2,TRBJ2-5,CASRPGLAGAETQYF
-,TRBV27,TRBJ1-1,CASSLVRGDYGTEAFF
-,TRBV28,TRBJ2-7,CASSLGSYEQYF
-,TRBV9,TRBJ2-3,CASTFSGSTDTQYF
-,TRBV29-1,TRBJ1-2,CSAGPRGNYGYTF
-,TRBV5-1,TRBJ2-7,CASRKGQGEVYEQYF
-,TRBV2,TRBJ1-5,CASSVSRGSNQPQHF
-,TRBV27,TRBJ2-2,CASRGQGARDTGELFF
-,TRBV18,TRBJ1-5,CASSPRRGPNQPQHF
-,TRBV7-7,TRBJ2-2,CASSPSVRDHTGELFF
-,TRBV4-1,TRBJ2-4,CASSQGLAGGMAKNIQYF